These 28 T cell receptor beta chains came from one sample sequenced in a study of response to subunit inactivated influenza vaccine. From the RT-PCR reads, TCRdb called clonotypes with MiXCR, one entry per CDR3 protein. The top ten hold under 15% of the sample, which has hundreds of thousands of distinct CDR3 sequences, less than 8% seen once. The specimen comprised PBMCs from blood, sampled less than 30 months after vaccination. The receptors originated from a man aged 45-69 years who received an inactivated influenza vaccine.

The rearrangement links TRBV18 to TRBJ1-6; D is possibly TRBD1 (5 bases). V lost 4 bases and J 7 bases, leaving 14 bases between the germline ends. Looked up from germline, CDR1 is KGHSH and CDR2 is LQKENI. The CDR3 contains 15 residues. The CDR3 coding sequence is TGTGCCAGCTCACTGGGCCCCAGGGCGAATTCACCCCTCCACTTT. This encodes CASSLGPRANSPLHF.

In its sample, this clonotype was seen a few times. The genes are TRBV20-1 and TRBJ1-2; TRBD1 aligns across 11 bases. The CDR3 loop spans 14 amino acids. The V gene's germline CDR1 is DFQATT and CDR2 SNEGSKA (reference sequence). Losses at the gene ends were 3 bases for V and 6 bases for J; bases not matched to a gene: 6. The DNA of the CDR3 is TGCAGTGCTAGGCGGACAGGGGGCATCGATGGCTACACCTTC. Residues: CSARRTGGIDGYTF.

This clonotype was counted a few times. The rearrangement joins TRBV3-1 to TRBJ2-5, with TRBD2 matching over 14 bases. With 4 bases clipped from V and 4 bases from J, the junction kept 8 bases outside the gene matches. The CDR3 has 17 residues. CDR1 LGHDT and CDR2 YNNKEL come from the germline V gene (reference sequence). The CDR3 sequence is CASSPGLAGDLRETQYF. For the CDR3, the DNA is TGTGCCAGCAGCCCGGGACTAGCGGGGGATTTGAGAGAGACCCAGTACTTC.

The table lists this clonotype with a few counts. The chain combines TRBV3-1 with TRBJ1-1; D call uncertain. V lost 6 bases, J lost 0 bases, and 11 bases lay in between. CDR1 and CDR2 (germline): LGHDT, YNNKEL (reference sequence). The CDR3 is 14 residues long. CDR3 in DNA: TGTGCCAGCAGTCCCGGGAATATGAACACTGAAGCTTTCTTT. Its translation is CASSPGNMNTEAFF. Supplemented by reference TRBV3-1 and TRBJ1-1, the full variable domain reads DTAVSQTPKYLVTQMGNDKSIKCEQNLGHDTMYWYKQDSKKFLKIMFSYNNKELIINETVPNRFSPKSPDKAHLNLHINSLELGDSAVYFCASSPGNMNTEAFFGQGTRLTVV.

There are many counts of this clonotype. V and J are TRBV4-3 and TRBJ1-4; D unclear. CDR1 is LGHNA and CDR2 is YSLEER in the germline V gene. The V end lost 5 bases, the J end lost 2 bases, and 12 bases lay between the germline ends. The length of the CDR3 is 15 residues. The CDR3 region is CASSYRTATNEKLFF. The DNA for the CDR3 is TGCGCCAGCAGCTATCGAACGGCGACTAATGAAAAACTGTTTTTT.

This clonotype was picked up a small number of times. The chain carries TRBV7-8 and TRBJ2-5, with D uncertain. Trimming left V 1 base short and J 2 bases short, with 11 bases between. The CDR3 runs to 15 residues. Germline V gives CDR1 SGHVS, CDR2 FQNEAQ. CDR3 coding DNA: TGTGCCAGCAGCTTAGTCTTAGGAGTACAAGAGACCCAGTACTTC. Amino acid sequence: CASSLVLGVQETQYF.

V gene TRBV7-8 combines with J gene TRBJ2-7; 11 nucleotides align to TRBD2. J was trimmed by 2 bases and V by 6 bases; bases with no gene match: 6. The CDR3 length is 15 residues. Per the germline V gene, CDR1 is SGHVS and CDR2 is FQNEAQ. CDR3 sequence (DNA): TGTGCCAGCAGACCAACTAGCGGGAGCGCCTACGAGCAGTACTTC. This sequence encodes CASRPTSGSAYEQYF.

The table lists this clonotype with a few counts. V is TRBV2 and J is TRBJ2-7; TRBD2 aligns across 7 bases. V gave up 2 bases and J gave up 6 bases; unmatched junction bases: 10. The CDR3 is 15 residues long. From germline, CDR1 is SNHLY and CDR2 FYNNEI. The CDR3 nucleotides are TGTGCCAGCAGTGAACAGCGGGGAATGTCCGTCGAGCAGTACTTC. The encoded protein is CASSEQRGMSVEQYF. Using reference TRBV2 and TRBJ2-7 for the parts outside the CDR3, the full variable domain is EPEVTQTPSHQVTQMGQEVILRCVPISNHLYFYWYRQILGQKVEFLVSFYNNEISEKSEIFDDQFSVERPDGSNFTLKIRSTKLEDSAMYFCASSEQRGMSVEQYFGPGTRLTVT.

J is TRBJ1-1 and V is TRBV7-9; D is ambiguous. The length of the CDR3 is 15 residues. The germline V gene has CDR1 SEHNR and CDR2 FQNEAQ (reference sequence). The V and J ends lost 3 bases and 0 bases respectively, with 11 bases between them. The CDR3 region is CASSLVINMNTEAFF. The CDR3 DNA is TGTGCCAGCAGCTTGGTCATAAACATGAACACTGAAGCTTTCTTT.

The chain carries TRBV7-9 and TRBJ1-4; no clear D gene. Trimming pared 5 bases from V and 7 bases from J, leaving 17 bases between. Germline V gene sequence: CDR1 SEHNR, CDR2 FQNEAQ (reference sequence). The CDR3 spans 15 residues. DNA of the CDR3: TGTGCCAGCAGCAGCTCCGGGTTTTATGCTGAAAAACTGTTTTTT. This sequence encodes CASSSSGFYAEKLFF. Full variable domain (remainder filled in from reference TRBV7-9 and TRBJ1-4): DTGVSQNPRHKITKRGQNVTFRCDPISEHNRLYWYRQTLGQGPEFLTYFQNEAQLEKSRLLSDRFSAERPKGSFSTLEIQRTEQGDSAMYLCASSSSGFYAEKLFFGSGTQLSVL.

This clonotype came up many times. J is TRBJ1-6 and V is TRBV12-3 or TRBV12-4; TRBD1 is a possible D gene (6 bases). V lost 6 bases, J lost 0 bases, and 9 bases lay in between. The CDR3 totals 15 residues. CDR3 loop: CASREQGSYNSPLHF. The CDR3, as DNA: TGTGCCAGCAGAGAACAGGGCTCCTATAATTCACCCCTCCACTTT.

At least ten counts were recorded for this clonotype. CDR3 loop: CASTPLGVNEQFF. In nucleotides, the CDR3 is TGTGCCAGCACCCCATTGGGTGTTAATGAGCAGTTCTTC. The chain links TRBV6-6 to TRBJ2-1; D is unclear. This CDR3 contains 13 residues. Germline CDR1 and CDR2: MNHNY and SVGAGI (reference sequence). Trimming removed 7 bases at V and 7 bases at J, with 14 bases between.

This clonotype was picked up a small number of times. The chain uses TRBV20-1 and TRBJ2-2, with TRBD2 matching over 11 bases. J gave up 0 bases and V 2 bases, and 8 bases lay outside the gene matches. CDR3 length: 18 amino acids. The germline V gene has CDR1 DFQATT and CDR2 SNEGSKA (reference sequence). The CDR3 DNA reads TGCAGTGCTAGATTAAGACTAGCGGGGCCTCCGAACACCGGGGAGCTGTTTTTT. Its translation: CSARLRLAGPPNTGELFF.

A word on this clonotype: A single base separates this from a much larger clone, so it may be a read error. The J gene is TRBJ2-1, the V gene TRBV21-1; TRBD2 was called by the table and not checked on the DNA. TRBV21-1 is a pseudogene segment. This CDR3 spans 19 amino acids. This chain's CDR3 is CASSTVKWEGLLWDNEQFF. CDR3 DNA sequence: TGTGCCAGCAGCACAGTTAAGTGGGAGGGCCTTCTGTGGGACAATGAGCAGTTCTTC.

The gene calls are TRBV7-9 and TRBJ2-2; D not resolved. V lost 1 base and J 8 bases, leaving 11 bases between the germline ends. This CDR3 has 14 amino acids. Germline-derived CDR1 and CDR2 are SEHNR and FQNEAQ (reference sequence). DNA of the CDR3: TGTGCCAGCAGCTTAGGGGCCCCCTCGGGGGAGCTGTTTTTT. Translating it yields CASSLGAPSGELFF. Variable domain in full (rest from reference TRBV7-9 and TRBJ2-2): DTGVSQNPRHKITKRGQNVTFRCDPISEHNRLYWYRQTLGQGPEFLTYFQNEAQLEKSRLLSDRFSAERPKGSFSTLEIQRTEQGDSAMYLCASSLGAPSGELFFGEGSRLTVL.

Many counts were recorded for this clonotype. The chain has TRBV6-2 or TRBV6-3 and TRBJ2-1; 15 nucleotides agree with TRBD2. The germline gives CDR1 MNHEY, CDR2 SVGEGT. V trimming: 6 bases; J trimming: 7 bases; junction bases outside the gene matches: 10. The CDR3 is made up of 17 amino acids. The CDR3 bases are TGTGCCAGCAGCCCCCCGGGACTAGCGGGGGGAAGGAATGAGCAGTTCTTC. Translation gives CASSPPGLAGGRNEQFF.

The table lists this clonotype with a few counts. J is TRBJ1-4 and V is TRBV6-2 or TRBV6-3; perhaps TRBD1 as D (5 bases). Germline loops: CDR1 MNHEY, CDR2 SVGEGT. The CDR3 covers 11 residues. V lost 2 bases and J 14 bases, leaving 9 bases between the germline ends. The CDR3: CASSYAGGLFF. Here the CDR3 DNA reads TGTGCCAGCAGTTACGCCGGGGGGCTGTTTTTT.

J is TRBJ1-6 and V is TRBV25-1; 8 nucleotides agree with TRBD1. CDR3 length: 14 residues. With V trimmed by 3 bases and J by 15 bases, 10 bases remained unmatched. The germline gives CDR1 MGHDK, CDR2 SYGVNS. CDR3 amino acids: CASSENWGTGGLHF. DNA of the CDR3: TGTGCCAGCAGTGAGAATTGGGGCACAGGGGGCCTCCACTTT.

There are a few counts of this clonotype. V usage is TRBV6-2 or TRBV6-3 and J usage is TRBJ2-7, with a possible D match to TRBD1 (6 bases). The CDR3 length is 15 residues. Trimming stripped 0 bases from V and 5 bases from J, with 14 bases between. CDR1 MNHEY and CDR2 SVGEGT come from the germline V gene. The CDR3 DNA is TGTGCCAGCAGTTACTCGACAGGTGTCTCAGACGAGCAGTACTTC. Translated, it gives CASSYSTGVSDEQYF.

A few counts support this clonotype. The V gene is TRBV20-1, the J gene TRBJ2-7; 7 bases are shared with TRBD1. V lost 2 bases and J lost 6; bases outside the gene matches: 10. The CDR3 runs to 14 residues. The germline gives CDR1 DFQATT, CDR2 SNEGSKA (reference sequence). CDR3 loop: CSARSGGRIGEQYF. The CDR3 DNA sequence: TGCAGTGCTAGATCAGGGGGTCGGATCGGCGAGCAGTACTTC.

The chain uses TRBV18 and TRBJ2-7; TRBD1 is a possible D gene (5 bases). V lost 3 bases and J lost 6, with 12 bases in between. The V gene's germline CDR1 is KGHSH and CDR2 LQKENI. This CDR3 is 13 amino acids long. The chain's CDR3 is CASSPTQGREQYF. CDR3 nucleotide sequence: TGTGCCAGCTCACCGACCCAGGGTCGCGAGCAGTACTTC.

Only a few counts were recorded for this clonotype. J is TRBJ2-7 and V is TRBV12-3 or TRBV12-4, with D perhaps matching TRBD2 (5 bases). Trimming shortened V by 3 bases and J by 0 bases, and 9 bases separated the two germline ends. The CDR3 loop spans 14 amino acids. CDR3 nucleotide sequence: TGTGCCAGCAGTTTGGAGGTTAGCTCCTACGAGCAGTACTTC. It yields the protein CASSLEVSSYEQYF.

Comments on this clonotype: A much larger clone differs by one base, so this may be a read error. CDR3 bases: TGTGTCAGCAGCTTAGCGCAGGGGCTCGAGCAGTACTTC. The encoded protein is CVSSLAQGLEQYF. This chain uses TRBV7-8 with TRBJ2-7; D possibly corresponds to TRBD1 (6 bases). Germline assignment: CDR1 SGHVS and CDR2 FQNEAQ. This CDR3 comprises 13 residues.

The table lists this clonotype with a few counts. The chain combines TRBV4-3 with TRBJ2-3, with D uncertain. Germline V gene lookup returns CDR1 LGHNA and CDR2 YSLEER. The CDR3 spans 15 residues. V was shortened by 2 bases and J by 2 bases, with 11 bases between the two germline ends. The CDR3 DNA follows: TGCGCCAGCAGCCAACTCAATAGCCACACAGATACGCAGTATTTT. Translation gives CASSQLNSHTDTQYF.

This clonotype came up many times. The chain carries TRBV7-9 and TRBJ2-3; D is uncertain. Between the trimmed V and J ends, which lost 0 bases and 5 bases, there was a span of 9 bases. CDR1 and CDR2 from the germline V gene are SEHNR and FQNEAQ (reference sequence). The CDR3 contains 14 residues. The CDR3 region has the DNA TGTGCCAGCAGCTTAGCGCCAGTTGGAGATACGCAGTATTTT. It codes for CASSLAPVGDTQYF. Together with reference TRBV7-9 and TRBJ2-3, the CDR3 gives the full variable domain: DTGVSQNPRHKITKRGQNVTFRCDPISEHNRLYWYRQTLGQGPEFLTYFQNEAQLEKSRLLSDRFSAERPKGSFSTLEIQRTEQGDSAMYLCASSLAPVGDTQYFGPGTRLTVL.

In this sample, this clonotype turned up a few times. V usage is TRBV29-1 and J usage is TRBJ2-7, with TRBD2 as a possible D gene (6 bases). Germline V CDR1 and CDR2: SQVTM, ANQGSEA. The CDR3 runs 13 residues. V was clipped by 4 bases and J by 0 bases, with 10 bases between them. This CDR3 is CSVGRGSSYEQYF. In nucleotides, the CDR3 is TGCAGCGTTGGCCGGGGGAGCTCCTACGAGCAGTACTTC.

This chain connects TRBV5-6 to TRBJ1-2; 9 bases are shared with TRBD1. This CDR3 is built from 12 residues. Germline CDR1 SGHDT, CDR2 YYEEEE. The junction had 3 bases not matched to a gene; V was cut back by 4 bases and J by 8 bases. The CDR3 loop is CASSGTGGGYTF. The DNA for the CDR3 is TGTGCCAGCAGCGGCACAGGGGGCGGCTACACCTTC.

This clonotype was counted between two and nine times. The rearrangement links TRBV11-2 to TRBJ1-1, with D unresolved. The V end lost 3 bases, the J end lost 4 bases, and 12 bases lay between the germline ends. This CDR3 region has 14 residues. CDR1 and CDR2 from the germline V gene are SGHAT and FQNNGV. CDR3 nucleotides: TGTGCCAGCAGCTTGCATAGGGTCGGCACTGAAGCTTTCTTT. Translation gives CASSLHRVGTEAFF.